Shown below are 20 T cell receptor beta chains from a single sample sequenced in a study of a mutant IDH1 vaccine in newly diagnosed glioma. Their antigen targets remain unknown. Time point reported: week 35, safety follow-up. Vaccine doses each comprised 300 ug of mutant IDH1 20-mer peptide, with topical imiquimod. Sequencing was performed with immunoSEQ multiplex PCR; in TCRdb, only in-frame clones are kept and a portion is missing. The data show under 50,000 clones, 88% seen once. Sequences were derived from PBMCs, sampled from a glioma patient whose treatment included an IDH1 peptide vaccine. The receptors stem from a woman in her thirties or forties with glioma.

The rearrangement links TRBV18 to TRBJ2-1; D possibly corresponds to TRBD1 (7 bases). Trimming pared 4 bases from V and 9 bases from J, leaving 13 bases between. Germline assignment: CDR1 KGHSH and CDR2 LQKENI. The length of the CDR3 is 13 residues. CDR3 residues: CASSLGGGPEQFF. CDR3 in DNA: TGTGCCAGCTCACTTGGAGGGGGCCCTGAGCAGTTCTTC.

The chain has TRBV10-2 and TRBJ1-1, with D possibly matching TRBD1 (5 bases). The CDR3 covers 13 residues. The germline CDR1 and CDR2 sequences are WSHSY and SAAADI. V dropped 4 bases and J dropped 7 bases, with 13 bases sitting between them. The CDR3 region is CASSVGEIGEAFF. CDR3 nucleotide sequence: TGCGCCAGCAGTGTAGGGGAGATCGGTGAAGCTTTCTTT.

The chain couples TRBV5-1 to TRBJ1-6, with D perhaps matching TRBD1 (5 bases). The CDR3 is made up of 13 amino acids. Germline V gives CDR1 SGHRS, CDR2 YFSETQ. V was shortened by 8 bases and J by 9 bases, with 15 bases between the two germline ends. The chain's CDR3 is CASKGESGSPLHF. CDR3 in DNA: TGCGCCAGTAAAGGGGAATCGGGTTCACCCCTCCACTTT.

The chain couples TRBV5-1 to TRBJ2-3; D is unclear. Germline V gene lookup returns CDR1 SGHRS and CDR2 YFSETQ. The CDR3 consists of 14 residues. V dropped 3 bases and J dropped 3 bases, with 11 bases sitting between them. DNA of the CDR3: TGCGCCAGCAGCTCGTGGACCGCGACAGATACGCAGTATTTT. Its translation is CASSSWTATDTQYF.

CDR3 nucleotide sequence: TGCGCCAGCAGCCAAGATCTAGCGGGGGGGCCCTCCGGGGAGCTGTTTTTT. This gives the protein CASSQDLAGGPSGELFF. The J gene is TRBJ2-2, the V gene TRBV4-1, with 12 bases lining up with TRBD2. Per the germline V gene, CDR1 is MGHRA and CDR2 is YSYEKL. The trim removed 0 bases at V and 6 bases at J, leaving 5 bases unmatched. The CDR3 covers 17 residues.

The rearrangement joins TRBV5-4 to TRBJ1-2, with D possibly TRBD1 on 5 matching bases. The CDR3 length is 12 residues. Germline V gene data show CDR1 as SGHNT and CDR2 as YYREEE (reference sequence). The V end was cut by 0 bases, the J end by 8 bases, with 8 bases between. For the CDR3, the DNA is TGTGCCAGCAGCTTGGCTGGGGACGGCTACACCTTC. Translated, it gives CASSLAGDGYTF.

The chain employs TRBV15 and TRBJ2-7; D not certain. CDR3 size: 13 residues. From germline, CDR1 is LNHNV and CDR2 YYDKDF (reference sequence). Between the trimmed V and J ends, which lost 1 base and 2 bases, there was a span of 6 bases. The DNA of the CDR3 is TGTGCCACCAGCAGAGTGGGCACCTACGAGCAGTACTTC. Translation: CATSRVGTYEQYF.

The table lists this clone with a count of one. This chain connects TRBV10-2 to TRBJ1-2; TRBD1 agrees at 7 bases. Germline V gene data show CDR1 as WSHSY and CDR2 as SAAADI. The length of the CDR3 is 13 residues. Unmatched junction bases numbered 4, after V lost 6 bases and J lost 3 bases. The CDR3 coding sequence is TGCGCCAGCAGCGTCACAGGGGACTATGGCTACACCTTC. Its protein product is CASSVTGDYGYTF.

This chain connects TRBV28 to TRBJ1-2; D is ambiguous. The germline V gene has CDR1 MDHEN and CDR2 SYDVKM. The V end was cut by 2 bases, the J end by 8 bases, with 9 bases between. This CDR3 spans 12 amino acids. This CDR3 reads CASSLQVGGYTF. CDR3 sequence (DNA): TGTGCCAGCAGTTTACAGGTGGGGGGCTACACCTTC.

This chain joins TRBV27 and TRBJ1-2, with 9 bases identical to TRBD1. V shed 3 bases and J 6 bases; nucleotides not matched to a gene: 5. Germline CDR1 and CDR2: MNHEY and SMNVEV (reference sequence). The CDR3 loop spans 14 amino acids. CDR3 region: CASSFRDRVDGYTF. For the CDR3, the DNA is TGTGCCAGCAGTTTCCGGGACAGGGTCGATGGCTACACCTTC.

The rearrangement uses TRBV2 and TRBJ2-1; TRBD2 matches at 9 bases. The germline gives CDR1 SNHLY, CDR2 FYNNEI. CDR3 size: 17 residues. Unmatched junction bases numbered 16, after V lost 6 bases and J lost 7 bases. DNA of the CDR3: TGTGCCAGCAGGGGGAAAAGCGGGGGGCCCGGAGGGAATGAGCAGTTCTTC. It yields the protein CASRGKSGGPGGNEQFF.

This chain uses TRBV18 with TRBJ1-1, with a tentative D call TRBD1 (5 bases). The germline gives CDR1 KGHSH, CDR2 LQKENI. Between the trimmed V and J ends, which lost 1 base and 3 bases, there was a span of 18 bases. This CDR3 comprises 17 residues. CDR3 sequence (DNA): TGTGCCAGCTCACCACGGTTCCGGGACGCGAGGGACACTGAAGCTTTCTTT. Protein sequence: CASSPRFRDARDTEAFF.

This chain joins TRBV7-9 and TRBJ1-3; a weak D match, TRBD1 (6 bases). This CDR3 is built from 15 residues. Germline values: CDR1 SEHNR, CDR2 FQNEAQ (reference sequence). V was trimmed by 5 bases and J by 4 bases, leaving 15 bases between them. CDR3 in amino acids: CASSGLRGGGNTIYF. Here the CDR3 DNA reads TGTGCCAGCAGCGGACTGAGGGGGGGAGGAAACACCATATATTTT.

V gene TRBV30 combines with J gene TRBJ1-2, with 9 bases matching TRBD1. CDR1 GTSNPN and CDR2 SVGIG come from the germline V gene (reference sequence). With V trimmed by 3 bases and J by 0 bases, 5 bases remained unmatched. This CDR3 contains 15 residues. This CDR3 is CAWRPQGATNYGYTF. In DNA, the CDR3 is TGTGCCTGGAGGCCACAGGGGGCTACTAACTATGGCTACACCTTC.

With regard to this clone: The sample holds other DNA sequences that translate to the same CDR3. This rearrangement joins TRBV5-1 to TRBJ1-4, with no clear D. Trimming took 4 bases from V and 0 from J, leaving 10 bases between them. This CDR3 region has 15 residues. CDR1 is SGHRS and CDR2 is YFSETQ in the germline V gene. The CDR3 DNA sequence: TGCGCCAGCAGCCCCGGAGGCTCAACTAATGAAAAACTGTTTTTT. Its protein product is CASSPGGSTNEKLFF.

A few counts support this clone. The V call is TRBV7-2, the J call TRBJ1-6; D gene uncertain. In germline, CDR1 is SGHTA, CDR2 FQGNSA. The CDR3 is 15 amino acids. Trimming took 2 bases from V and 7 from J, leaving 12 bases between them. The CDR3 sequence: CASSLTGSPNSPLHF. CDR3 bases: TGTGCCAGCAGCTTAACGGGCAGTCCGAATTCACCCCTCCACTTT.

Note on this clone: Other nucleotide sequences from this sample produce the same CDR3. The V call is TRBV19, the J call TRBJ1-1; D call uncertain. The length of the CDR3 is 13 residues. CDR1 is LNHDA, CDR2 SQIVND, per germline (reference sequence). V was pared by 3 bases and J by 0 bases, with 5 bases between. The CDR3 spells CASSIALNTEAFF. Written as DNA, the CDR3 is TGTGCCAGTAGTATCGCCCTGAACACTGAAGCTTTCTTT.

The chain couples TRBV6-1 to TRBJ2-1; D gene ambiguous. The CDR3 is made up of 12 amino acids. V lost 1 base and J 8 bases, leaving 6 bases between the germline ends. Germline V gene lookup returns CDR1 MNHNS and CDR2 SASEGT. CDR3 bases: TGTGCCAGCAGTGAAGTTGGGTATGAGCAGTTCTTC. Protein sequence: CASSEVGYEQFF.

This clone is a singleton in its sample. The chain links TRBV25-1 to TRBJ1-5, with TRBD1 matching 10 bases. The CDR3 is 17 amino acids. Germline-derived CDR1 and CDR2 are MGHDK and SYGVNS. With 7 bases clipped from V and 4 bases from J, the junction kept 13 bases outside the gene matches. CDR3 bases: TGTGCCAGCACCTTGGGAACCGGGACAGGGGATAATCAGCCCCAGCATTTT. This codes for CASTLGTGTGDNQPQHF.

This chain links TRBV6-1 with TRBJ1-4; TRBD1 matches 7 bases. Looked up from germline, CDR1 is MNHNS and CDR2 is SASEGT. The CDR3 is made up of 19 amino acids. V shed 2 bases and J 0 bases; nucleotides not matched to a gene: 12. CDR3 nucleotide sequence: TGTGCCAGCAGTGAATGGTACGGGACAGAAGTTGCAACTAATGAAAAACTGTTTTTT. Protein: CASSEWYGTEVATNEKLFF.